The source of this TCR beta chain is a study of shared clonotypes between healthy human individuals. TCRdb's table, derived via immunoSEQ multiplex PCR, lists solely in-frame clones and lacks some. The repertoire holds hundreds of thousands of clones, with around 93% as singletons. About this clone itself: What it binds is unknown.

The CDR3 contains 14 residues. CDR1 is MNHEY and CDR2 is SMNVEV in the germline V gene (reference sequence). Germline trimming cut 4 bases from V and 5 bases from J; bases unmatched to any gene: 7. The naive CD8 fraction comprised CD45RO-negative cells positively selected for CCR7 and excluded terminally differentiated effector memory CD45RA+ cells. The study enrolled healthy HIV-negative adults without recent acute infections or vaccinations as donors. Study observations and caveats: A generally larger estimated richness was seen in naive subsets than in memory subsets. The study found approximately 5% of naive CD4 clonotypes shared across a few donors. An expected dependence of interdonor clonotype sharing on sequencing depth was noted.

The chain links TRBV27 to TRBJ2-7; TRBD1 agrees at 8 bases. The sequencing input was naive CD8+ T cells sorted from blood. This TCR was sampled from a man aged 25-45 years in good health. CDR3 residues: CASSYSRGPNEQYF. For the CDR3, the DNA is TGTGCCAGCAGTTACTCCAGGGGGCCGAACGAGCAGTACTTC.